The rows below give T cell receptor beta chains drawn from one sample of a study of radiotherapy plus CTLA-4 blockade in lung cancer. TCRdb keeps only in-frame clones here, not all; method: immunoSEQ multiplex PCR. The table shows just over 35,000 clones, with approximately 85% occurring only once. The sample was peripheral blood, taken from a patient treated with radiotherapy plus ipilimumab. These receptor sequences come from a human donor with non-small cell lung cancer who had stable disease on radiotherapy plus ipilimumab. The CDR3 runs from the conserved cysteine through the conserved F or W. A D gene is named only where the DNA matches it firmly. Some rows mark clone size as missing; the rest say once, few, many or name a class of expanded clone.

CDR3 length: 16
V gene: TRBV2
clone size: -
D gene: TRBD2
J gene: TRBJ2-5
CDR3 protein: CASSARGGSTQETQYF
CDR3 DNA: TGTGCCAGCAGTGCTCGGGGGGGATCCACCCAAGAGACCCAGTACTTC

CDR3 length: 13
V gene: TRBV28
clone size: -
D gene: -
J gene: TRBJ2-5
CDR3 protein: CASKVGGRETQYF
CDR3 DNA: TGTGCCAGCAAAGTCGGGGGGCGGGAGACCCAGTACTTC

CDR3 length: 15
V gene: TRBV9
clone size: -
D gene: -
J gene: TRBJ1-4
CDR3 protein: CASSFERREAEKLFF
CDR3 DNA: TGTGCCAGCAGCTTTGAGAGGAGGGAAGCTGAAAAACTGTTTTTT

CDR3 length: 13
V gene: TRBV6-6
clone size: -
D gene: -
J gene: TRBJ2-7
CDR3 protein: CASSYADSYEQYF
CDR3 DNA: TGTGCCAGCAGTTATGCGGACTCCTACGAGCAGTACTTC

CDR3 length: 16
V gene: TRBV11-2
clone size: -
D gene: TRBD2
J gene: TRBJ2-7
CDR3 protein: CASSSIRRESTYEQYF
CDR3 DNA: TGTGCCAGCAGCTCTATCAGGCGGGAGAGCACCTACGAGCAGTACTTC

CDR3 length: 13
V gene: TRBV7-8
clone size: -
D gene: TRBD1
J gene: TRBJ2-2
CDR3 protein: CASSPQGVGELFF
CDR3 DNA: TGTGCCAGCAGCCCGCAGGGGGTCGGGGAGCTGTTTTTT

CDR3 length: 14
V gene: TRBV4-3
clone size: -
D gene: TRBD2
J gene: TRBJ2-5
CDR3 protein: CASSQGAGGETQYF
CDR3 DNA: TGCGCCAGCAGCCAAGGAGCGGGGGGAGAGACCCAGTACTTC

CDR3 length: 13
V gene: TRBV6-1
clone size: -
D gene: TRBD1
J gene: TRBJ2-5
CDR3 protein: CASSRDSEETQYF
CDR3 DNA: TGTGCCAGCAGCCGGGACAGTGAAGAGACCCAGTACTTC

CDR3 length: 19
V gene: TRBV19
clone size: -
D gene: -
J gene: TRBJ1-4
CDR3 protein: CASSPPRYGGGLRDEKLFF
CDR3 DNA: TGTGCCAGTAGTCCCCCCCGTTATGGAGGGGGACTAAGGGACGAAAAACTGTTTTTT

CDR3 length: 13
V gene: TRBV5-4
clone size: -
D gene: TRBD1
J gene: TRBJ2-1
CDR3 protein: CASGPTGGDEQFF
CDR3 DNA: TGTGCCAGCGGACCCACAGGGGGCGATGAGCAGTTCTTC

CDR3 length: 16
V gene: TRBV7-2
clone size: -
D gene: -
J gene: TRBJ2-3
CDR3 protein: CASSSAASRSTDTQYF
CDR3 DNA: TGTGCCAGCAGCTCGGCAGCGTCCCGGTCCACAGATACGCAGTATTTT

CDR3 length: 15
V gene: TRBV27
clone size: -
D gene: -
J gene: TRBJ1-3
CDR3 protein: CASSSYGGAGNTIYF
CDR3 DNA: TGTGCCAGCAGTTCCTATGGGGGGGCTGGAAACACCATATATTTT

CDR3 length: 13
V gene: TRBV2
clone size: few
D gene: -
J gene: TRBJ1-2
CDR3 protein: CASSPRLEYGYTF
CDR3 DNA: TGTGCCAGCAGCCCCCGCCTGGAGTATGGCTACACCTTC

CDR3 length: 15
V gene: TRBV5-4
clone size: -
D gene: TRBD1
J gene: TRBJ2-2
CDR3 protein: CASSSGQGGTGELFF
CDR3 DNA: TGTGCCAGCAGCTCGGGACAGGGCGGAACCGGGGAGCTGTTTTTT

CDR3 length: 15
V gene: TRBV28
clone size: -
D gene: -
J gene: TRBJ1-3
CDR3 protein: CASSLSQGIGNTIYF
CDR3 DNA: TGTGCCAGCAGTCTTTCACAGGGAATCGGAAACACCATATATTTT

CDR3 length: 19
V gene: TRBV5-6
clone size: -
D gene: -
J gene: TRBJ2-1
CDR3 protein: CASSSVGGGLIASYNEQFF
CDR3 DNA: TGTGCCAGCAGCTCGGTGGGGGGAGGCTTGATTGCGTCCTACAATGAGCAGTTCTTC

CDR3 length: 14
V gene: TRBV7-9
clone size: -
D gene: TRBD1
J gene: TRBJ1-1
CDR3 protein: CASTRGGTNTEAFF
CDR3 DNA: TGTGCCAGCACTCGAGGGGGCACGAACACTGAAGCTTTCTTT

CDR3 length: 17
V gene: TRBV27
clone size: -
D gene: TRBD1
J gene: TRBJ2-7
CDR3 protein: CASSSARDRGRKGEQYF
CDR3 DNA: TGTGCCAGCAGTTCCGCCAGGGACAGGGGACGCAAGGGCGAGCAGTACTTC

CDR3 length: 14
V gene: TRBV27
clone size: -
D gene: TRBD1
J gene: TRBJ2-7
CDR3 protein: CASSLTGGPYEQYF
CDR3 DNA: TGTGCCAGCAGTCTGACAGGGGGCCCCTACGAGCAGTACTTC

CDR3 length: 14
V gene: TRBV18
clone size: -
D gene: TRBD1
J gene: TRBJ2-5
CDR3 protein: CASSELDRGETQYF
CDR3 DNA: TGTGCCAGCTCAGAACTGGACAGGGGAGAGACCCAGTACTTC

CDR3 length: 17
V gene: TRBV19
clone size: -
D gene: -
J gene: TRBJ2-3
CDR3 protein: CASSIGTRSGGTDTQYF
CDR3 DNA: TGTGCCAGTAGTATAGGAACGAGGAGCGGAGGCACAGATACGCAGTATTTT

CDR3 length: 14
V gene: TRBV19
clone size: -
D gene: TRBD1
J gene: TRBJ1-4
CDR3 protein: CASQRTGTNEKLFF
CDR3 DNA: TGTGCCTCCCAAAGGACAGGGACTAATGAAAAACTGTTTTTT

CDR3 length: 16
V gene: TRBV5-5
clone size: -
D gene: -
J gene: TRBJ2-2
CDR3 protein: CASSLTSGYNTGELFF
CDR3 DNA: TGTGCCAGCAGTCTGACCAGCGGATACAACACCGGGGAGCTGTTTTTT

CDR3 length: 13
V gene: TRBV9
clone size: -
D gene: TRBD1
J gene: TRBJ2-1
CDR3 protein: CASSVGQDNEQFF
CDR3 DNA: TGTGCCAGCAGCGTGGGACAGGACAATGAGCAGTTCTTC

CDR3 length: 15
V gene: TRBV10-3
clone size: -
D gene: -
J gene: TRBJ2-6
CDR3 protein: CAISGPGSGANVLTF
CDR3 DNA: TGTGCCATCAGTGGTCCAGGGTCCGGGGCCAACGTCCTGACTTTC

CDR3 length: 14
V gene: TRBV28
clone size: once
D gene: -
J gene: TRBJ1-1
CDR3 protein: CASSRTQGSTEAFF
CDR3 DNA: TGTGCCAGCAGCCGGACACAGGGATCAACTGAAGCTTTCTTT

CDR3 length: 16
V gene: TRBV27
clone size: -
D gene: -
J gene: TRBJ2-7
CDR3 protein: CATQTISRQSPYEQYF
CDR3 DNA: TGTGCCACCCAGACAATCTCCCGACAGAGTCCCTACGAGCAGTACTTC

CDR3 length: 14
V gene: TRBV27
clone size: -
D gene: TRBD1
J gene: TRBJ1-4
CDR3 protein: CASSLRDRNEKLFF
CDR3 DNA: TGTGCCAGCAGTTTAAGGGACAGGAATGAAAAACTGTTTTTT

CDR3 length: 17
V gene: TRBV7-3
clone size: -
D gene: TRBD1
J gene: TRBJ2-6
CDR3 protein: CASSFGTGLAGANVLTF
CDR3 DNA: TGTGCCAGCAGCTTCGGGACAGGGCTTGCTGGGGCCAACGTCCTGACTTTC

CDR3 length: 15
V gene: TRBV2
clone size: -
D gene: TRBD1
J gene: TRBJ1-2
CDR3 protein: CASSGDREEDYGYTF
CDR3 DNA: TGTGCCAGCAGTGGGGACAGGGAAGAGGACTATGGCTACACCTTC

CDR3 length: 14
V gene: TRBV14
clone size: -
D gene: -
J gene: TRBJ1-1
CDR3 protein: CASSPPIRTGAAFF
CDR3 DNA: TGTGCCAGCAGCCCTCCGATCCGAACAGGAGCTGCTTTCTTT

CDR3 length: 15
V gene: TRBV28
clone size: -
D gene: -
J gene: TRBJ2-3
CDR3 protein: CASTTPTGPRDTQYF
CDR3 DNA: TGTGCCAGCACCACCCCGACAGGCCCACGGGATACGCAGTATTTT